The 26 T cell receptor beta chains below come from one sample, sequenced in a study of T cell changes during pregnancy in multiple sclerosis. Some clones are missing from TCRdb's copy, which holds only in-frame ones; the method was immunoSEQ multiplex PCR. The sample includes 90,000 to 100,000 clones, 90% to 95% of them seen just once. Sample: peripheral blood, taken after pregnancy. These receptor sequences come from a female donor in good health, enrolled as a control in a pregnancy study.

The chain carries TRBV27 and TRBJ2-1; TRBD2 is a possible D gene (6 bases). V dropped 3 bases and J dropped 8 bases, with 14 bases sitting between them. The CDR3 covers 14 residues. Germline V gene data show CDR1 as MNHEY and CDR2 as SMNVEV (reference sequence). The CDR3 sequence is CASSFGSRWDEQFF. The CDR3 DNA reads TGTGCCAGCAGTTTCGGGAGCAGATGGGATGAGCAGTTCTTC.

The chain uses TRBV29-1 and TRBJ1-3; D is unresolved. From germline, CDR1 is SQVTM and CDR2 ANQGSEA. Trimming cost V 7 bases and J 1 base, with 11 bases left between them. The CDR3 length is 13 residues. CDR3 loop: CSASGQSGNTIYF. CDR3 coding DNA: TGCAGCGCCAGTGGGCAGTCTGGAAACACCATATATTTT. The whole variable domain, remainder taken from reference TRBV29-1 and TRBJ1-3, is SAVISQKPSRDICQRGTSLTIQCQVDSQVTMMFWYRQQPGQSLTLIATANQGSEATYESGFVIDKFPISRPNLTFSTLTVSNMSPEDSSIYLCSASGQSGNTIYFGEGSWLTVV.

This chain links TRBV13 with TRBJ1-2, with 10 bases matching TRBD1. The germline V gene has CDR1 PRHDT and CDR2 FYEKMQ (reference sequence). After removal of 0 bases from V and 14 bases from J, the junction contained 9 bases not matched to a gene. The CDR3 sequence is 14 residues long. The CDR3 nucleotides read TGTGCCAGCAGCTTAGGCCGGACAAGGACAGGGGGGACCTTC. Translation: CASSLGRTRTGGTF.

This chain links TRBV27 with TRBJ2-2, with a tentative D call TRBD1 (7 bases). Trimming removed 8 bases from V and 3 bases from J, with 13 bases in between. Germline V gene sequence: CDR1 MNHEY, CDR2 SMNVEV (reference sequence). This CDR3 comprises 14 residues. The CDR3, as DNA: TGTGCCAGCCGCGGGACAGCACACACCGGGGAGCTGTTTTTT. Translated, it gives CASRGTAHTGELFF.

The CDR3 sequence: CASSLGWSGGDQETQYF. CDR3 sequence (DNA): TGTGCCAGCAGCTTAGGATGGAGCGGGGGCGACCAAGAGACCCAGTACTTC. This chain connects TRBV13 to TRBJ2-5; TRBD2 matches at 8 bases. The CDR3 contains 17 residues. Germline CDR1 and CDR2: PRHDT and FYEKMQ (reference sequence). The J segment lost 0 bases and the V segment lost 0 bases, leaving 6 bases of the junction unmatched.

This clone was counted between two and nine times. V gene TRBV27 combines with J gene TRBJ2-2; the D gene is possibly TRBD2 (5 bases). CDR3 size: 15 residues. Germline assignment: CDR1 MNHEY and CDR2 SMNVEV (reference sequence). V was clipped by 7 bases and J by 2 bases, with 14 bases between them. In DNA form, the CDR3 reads TGTGCCAGCAATTCAGTAGCGAGCAACACCGGGGAGCTGTTTTTT. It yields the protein CASNSVASNTGELFF.

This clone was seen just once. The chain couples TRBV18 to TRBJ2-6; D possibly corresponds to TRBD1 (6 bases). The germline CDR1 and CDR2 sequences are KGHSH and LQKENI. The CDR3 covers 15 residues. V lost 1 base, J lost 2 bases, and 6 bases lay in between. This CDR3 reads CASSPQGAGANVLTF. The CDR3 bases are TGTGCCAGCTCACCACAGGGGGCTGGGGCCAACGTCCTGACTTTC.

As DNA, the CDR3 is TGTGCCATCAGTGATTCTAGGGACAGGGAAGAGACCCAGTACTTC. Translated, it gives CAISDSRDREETQYF. The rearrangement joins TRBV10-3 to TRBJ2-5, with 9 bases aligning to TRBD1. J was trimmed by 3 bases and V by 3 bases; bases with no gene match: 5. The CDR3 is made up of 15 amino acids. Per the germline V gene, CDR1 is ENHRY and CDR2 is SYGVKD.

CDR3 loop: CASSPNSGGQETQYF. CDR3 nucleotides: TGTGCCAGCAGTCCTAACAGCGGTGGACAAGAGACCCAGTACTTC. The chain links TRBV27 to TRBJ2-5; maybe TRBD2 (5 bases). V was cut by 5 bases and J by 2 bases, with 15 bases left in between. This CDR3 has 15 amino acids. Germline CDR1 and CDR2: MNHEY and SMNVEV (reference sequence).

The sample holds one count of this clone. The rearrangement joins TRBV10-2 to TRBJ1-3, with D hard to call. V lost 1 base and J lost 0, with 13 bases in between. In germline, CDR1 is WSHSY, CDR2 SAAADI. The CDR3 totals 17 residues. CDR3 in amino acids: CASSEFLSGSSGNTIYF. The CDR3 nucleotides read TGCGCCAGCAGTGAGTTCCTTTCGGGAAGCTCTGGAAACACCATATATTTT.

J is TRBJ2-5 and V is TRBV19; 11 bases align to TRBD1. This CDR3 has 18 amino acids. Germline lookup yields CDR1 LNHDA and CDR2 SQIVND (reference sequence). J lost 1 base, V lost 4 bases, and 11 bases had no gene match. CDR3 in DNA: TGTGCCAGTAGTAATGCCGCCGGGACAGGGGGTCTCCAAGAGACCCAGTACTTC. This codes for CASSNAAGTGGLQETQYF.

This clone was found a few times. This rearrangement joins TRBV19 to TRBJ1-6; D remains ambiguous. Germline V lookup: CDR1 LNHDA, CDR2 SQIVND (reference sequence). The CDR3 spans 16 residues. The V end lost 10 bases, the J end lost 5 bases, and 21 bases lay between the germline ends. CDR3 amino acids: CATSPQSGRHNSPLHF. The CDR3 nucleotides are TGTGCCACCTCGCCCCAGTCCGGGAGGCATAATTCACCCCTCCACTTT.

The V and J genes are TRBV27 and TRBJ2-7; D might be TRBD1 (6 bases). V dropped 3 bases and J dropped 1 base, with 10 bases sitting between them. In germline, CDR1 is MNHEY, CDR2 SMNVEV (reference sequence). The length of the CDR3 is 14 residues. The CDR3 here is CASSFSQGSYEQYF. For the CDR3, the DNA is TGTGCCAGCAGTTTCTCCCAGGGGTCCTACGAGCAGTACTTC.

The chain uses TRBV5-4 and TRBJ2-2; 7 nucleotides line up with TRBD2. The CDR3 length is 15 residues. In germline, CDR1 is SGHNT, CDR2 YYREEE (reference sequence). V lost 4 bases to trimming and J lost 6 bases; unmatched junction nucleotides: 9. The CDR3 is CASSQGRGWSGELFF. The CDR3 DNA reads TGTGCCAGCAGCCAAGGGAGGGGATGGTCCGGGGAGCTGTTTTTT.

CDR3 DNA: TGTGCCAGCAGCTTAATCGGGGGGCCCACAGATACGCAGTATTTT. It encodes CASSLIGGPTDTQYF. The genes are TRBV7-3 and TRBJ2-3; tentative D call: TRBD2 (7 bases). V lost 1 base, J lost 2 bases, and 10 bases lay in between. This CDR3 region has 15 residues. Germline lookup yields CDR1 SGHTA and CDR2 FQGTGA.

This CDR3 reads CASSLLGPDTQYF. The CDR3 DNA reads TGTGCCAGCAGCTTATTGGGGCCAGATACGCAGTATTTT. The chain recombines TRBV11-3 with TRBJ2-3, with a possible D match to TRBD1 (5 bases). Germline V CDR1 and CDR2: SGHNT, YENEEA. With 2 bases removed from V and 4 bases from J, the gap between germline ends came to 7 bases. This CDR3 spans 13 amino acids. Together with reference TRBV11-3 and TRBJ2-3, the CDR3 gives the full variable domain: EAGVVQSPRYKIIEKKQPVAFWCNPISGHNTLYWYLQNLGQGPELLIRYENEEAVDDSQLPKDRFSAERLKGVDSTLKIQPAELGDSAVYLCASSLLGPDTQYFGPGTRLTVL.

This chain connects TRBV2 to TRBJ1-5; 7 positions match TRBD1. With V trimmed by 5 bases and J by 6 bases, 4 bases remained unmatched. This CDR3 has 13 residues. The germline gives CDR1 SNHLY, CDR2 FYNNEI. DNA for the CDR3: TGTGCCAGCAGTAACAGGGGTGTTCAGCCCCAGCATTTT. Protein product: CASSNRGVQPQHF.

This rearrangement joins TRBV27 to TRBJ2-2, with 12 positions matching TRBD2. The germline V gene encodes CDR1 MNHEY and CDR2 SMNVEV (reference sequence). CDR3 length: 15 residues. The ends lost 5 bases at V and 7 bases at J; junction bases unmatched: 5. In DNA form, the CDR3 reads TGTGCCAGCAGTCGACTAGCGGGAGATGACGGGGAGCTGTTTTTT. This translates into CASSRLAGDDGELFF.

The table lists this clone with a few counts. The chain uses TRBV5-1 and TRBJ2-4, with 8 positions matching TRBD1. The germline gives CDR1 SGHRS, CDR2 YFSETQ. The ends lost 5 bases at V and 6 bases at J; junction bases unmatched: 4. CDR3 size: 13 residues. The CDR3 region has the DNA TGCGCCAGCAGACCCGGGACAGGAAACATTCAGTACTTC. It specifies CASRPGTGNIQYF.

The DNA of the CDR3 is TGTGCCAGCAGCGCACTGACTAGCGGGGCTGAGCAGTACTTC. Translated: CASSALTSGAEQYF. The chain is built from TRBV9 and TRBJ2-7; 11 bases are a match to TRBD2. Germline lookup yields CDR1 SGDLS and CDR2 YYNGEE. This CDR3 has 14 amino acids. V gave up 3 bases and J gave up 7 bases; unmatched junction bases: 6.

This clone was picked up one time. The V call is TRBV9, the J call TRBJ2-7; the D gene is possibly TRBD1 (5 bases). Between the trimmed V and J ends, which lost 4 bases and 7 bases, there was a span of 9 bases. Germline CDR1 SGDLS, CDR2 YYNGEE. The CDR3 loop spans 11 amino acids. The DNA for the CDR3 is TGTGCCAGCAGCCCAGGGAAAGAGCAGTACTTC. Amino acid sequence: CASSPGKEQYF.

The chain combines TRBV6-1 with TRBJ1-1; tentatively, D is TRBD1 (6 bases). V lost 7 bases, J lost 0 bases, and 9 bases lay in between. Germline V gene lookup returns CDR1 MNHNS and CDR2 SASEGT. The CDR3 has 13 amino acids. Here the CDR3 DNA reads TGTGCCAGCAAACAGGGTCTGAACACTGAAGCTTTCTTT. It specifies CASKQGLNTEAFF.

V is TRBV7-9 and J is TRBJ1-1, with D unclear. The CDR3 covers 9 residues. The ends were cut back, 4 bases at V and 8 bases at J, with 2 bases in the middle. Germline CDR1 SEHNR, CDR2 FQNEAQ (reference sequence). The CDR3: CASSSEAFF. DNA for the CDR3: TGTGCCAGCAGCTCAGAAGCTTTCTTT. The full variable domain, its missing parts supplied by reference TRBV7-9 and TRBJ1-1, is DTGVSQNPRHKITKRGQNVTFRCDPISEHNRLYWYRQTLGQGPEFLTYFQNEAQLEKSRLLSDRFSAERPKGSFSTLEIQRTEQGDSAMYLCASSSEAFFGQGTRLTVV.

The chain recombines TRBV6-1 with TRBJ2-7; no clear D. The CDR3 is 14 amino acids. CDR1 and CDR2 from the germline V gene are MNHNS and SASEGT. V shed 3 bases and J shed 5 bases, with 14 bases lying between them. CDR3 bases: TGTGCCAGCAGTGACCAGGATCCCTTTAACGAGCAGTACTTC. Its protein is CASSDQDPFNEQYF.

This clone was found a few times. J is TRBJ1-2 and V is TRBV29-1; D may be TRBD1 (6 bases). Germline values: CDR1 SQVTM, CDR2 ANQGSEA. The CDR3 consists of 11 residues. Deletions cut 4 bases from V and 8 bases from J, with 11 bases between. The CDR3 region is CSVGQAGGYTF. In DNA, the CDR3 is TGCAGCGTTGGACAGGCCGGGGGCTACACCTTC.

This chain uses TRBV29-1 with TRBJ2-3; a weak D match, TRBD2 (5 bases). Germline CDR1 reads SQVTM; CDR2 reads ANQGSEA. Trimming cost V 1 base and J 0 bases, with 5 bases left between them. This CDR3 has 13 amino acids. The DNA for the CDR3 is TGCAGCGTTGAAGCGGGGAGCACAGATACGCAGTATTTT. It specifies CSVEAGSTDTQYF.